These T cell receptor beta chains were read from a single sample in a study of identical twins. MiXCR, applied by TCRdb to the 5' RACE reads, yields one record per CDR3 protein. The profile shows under 1 million distinct CDR3 sequences, 9% to 15% of them singletons. This same sample was also taken into another study, of yellow fever vaccine responses in identical twins.

Sample: PBMCs. The receptors here all came from a woman between 18 and 29 years old in good health. CDR3s include the opening cysteine and the closing phenylalanine or tryptophan. Each record gives: D gene, J gene, V gene, clone size, CDR3 DNA, CDR3 protein. The D gene is left open where the match is weak. Only part of the rows carry a size: once, few, many, or a class if the clone is expanded.

TRBD1	TRBJ1-1	TRBV27	-	TGTGCCAGCAGTAGTGGGACAGGGGACCCCCTGAACACTGAAGCTTTCTTT	CASSSGTGDPLNTEAFF
TRBD2	TRBJ2-1	TRBV12-3/TRBV12-4	-	TGTGCCAGCAGTCCCTTCGGGGGGGTTTGGAATGAGCAGTTCTTC	CASSPFGGVWNEQFF
-	TRBJ2-2	TRBV6-2/TRBV6-3	few	TGTGCCAGCAGTTACAGGAGAACCGGACCCGGGGAGCTGTTTTTT	CASSYRRTGPGELFF
-	TRBJ1-3	TRBV15	-	TGTGCCACCAGCAGAGAGATATCTGGAAACACCATATATTTT	CATSREISGNTIYF
-	TRBJ1-1	TRBV28	-	TGTGCCAGCAGGCCACCCCAGGGAGAGGGGTATGGAGCTTTCTTT	CASRPPQGEGYGAFF
-	TRBJ1-5	TRBV10-3	-	TGTGCCATCAGTGAGTCGTTGACCAGCAATCAGCCCCAGCATTTT	CAISESLTSNQPQHF
TRBD2	TRBJ2-2	TRBV20-1	few	TGCAGTGCTAGAGATTTGGTAGCGGGGGCGAACACCGGGGAGCTGTTTTTT	CSARDLVAGANTGELFF
-	TRBJ2-3	TRBV27	-	TGTGCCAGCAGACTTACTAGGATCAGCACAGATACGCAGTATTTT	CASRLTRISTDTQYF
-	TRBJ2-3	TRBV24-1	-	TGTGCCACCAGTGATTTGGGCGAAGGCAGGGTGGATACGCAGTATTTT	CATSDLGEGRVDTQYF
TRBD2	TRBJ2-1	TRBV12-3/TRBV12-4	many	TGTGCCAGCAGTATTGGGACTAGCTACAATGAGCAGTTCTTC	CASSIGTSYNEQFF
TRBD1	TRBJ1-5	TRBV12-3/TRBV12-4	-	TGTGCCAGCAGTCCATGGGACAGGGGGGGGATTTTTTTT	CASSPWDRGGIFF
-	TRBJ2-5	TRBV19	few	TGTGCCACCCGGCCCGGGGGTCAAGAGACCCAGTACTTC	CATRPGGQETQYF
-	TRBJ1-2	TRBV20-1	few	TGCAGTGCTAGTTCGACCTCTAACTATGGCTACACCTTC	CSASSTSNYGYTF
-	TRBJ2-7	TRBV24-1	-	TGTGCCACCAGTGAGAACCAAGGGCCGCGCTACGAGCAGTACTTC	CATSENQGPRYEQYF
-	TRBJ2-7	TRBV29-1	many	TGCAGCGTTGAAGCGGAAAACTCCTACGAGCAGTACTTC	CSVEAENSYEQYF
TRBD2	TRBJ2-1	TRBV7-2	few	TGTGCCAGCAGCTTCCACGGGACTAGCGGGAGGGCTAATGAGCAGTTCTTC	CASSFHGTSGRANEQFF
TRBD1	TRBJ2-2	TRBV7-8	-	TGTGCCAGCAGCTTGGACAGGGCCTTACGGGACGCGAACACCGGGGAGCTGTTTTTT	CASSLDRALRDANTGELFF
-	TRBJ1-1	TRBV2	few	TGTGCCAGCACCCAGGAAGGGAACACTGAAGCTTTCTTT	CASTQEGNTEAFF
TRBD2	TRBJ2-3	TRBV20-1	-	TGCAGTGTCACTTGGGCAAGCGGGAGTGCAGATACGCAGTATTTT	CSVTWASGSADTQYF
-	TRBJ2-2	TRBV5-6	-	TGTGCCAGCAGCTTGGTTGGGGGGATCAACACCGGGGAGCTGTTTTTT	CASSLVGGINTGELFF
-	TRBJ1-3	TRBV7-2	-	TGTGCCAGCAGCTTAGCTTGGGCTCCTGGAAACACCATATATTTT	CASSLAWAPGNTIYF
-	TRBJ1-6	TRBV9	-	TGTGCCAGCAGAAGGACACCTTCCGGGGAATCACCCCTCCACTTT	CASRRTPSGESPLHF
TRBD2	TRBJ2-1	TRBV20-1	few	TGCAGTGCTAGGGTTAGCGGGGGGGATCACAATGAGCAGTTCTTC	CSARVSGGDHNEQFF
-	TRBJ1-2	TRBV11-2	-	TGTGCCAGCAGCTCCGAGACGGGGGGCTGGGGCTATGGCTACACCTTC	CASSSETGGWGYGYTF
-	TRBJ2-3	TRBV7-2	many	TGTGCCAGCAGCCAGCCCGTGGGACGGGATCAGTTTGATACGCAGTATTTT	CASSQPVGRDQFDTQYF
-	TRBJ2-7	TRBV10-3	-	TGTGCCATCAGAGACCGGACAGCTGACGAGCAGTACTTC	CAIRDRTADEQYF
-	TRBJ2-3	TRBV9	-	TGTGCCAGCAGCTATCTTTCTTACACAGATACGCAGTATTTT	CASSYLSYTDTQYF
TRBD2	TRBJ2-7	TRBV20-1	-	TGCAGTGCTAGAGTGAGCGGGAAAACCTACGAGCAGTACTTC	CSARVSGKTYEQYF
-	TRBJ1-5	TRBV7-6	few	TGTGCCAGCAGCTTGACAGGAAAGGGCAATCAGCCCCAGCATTTT	CASSLTGKGNQPQHF
TRBD1	TRBJ1-5	TRBV20-1	few	TGCAGTGCTAGCCCACCGGGACAGGGCTTCGATAAGAGCAATCAGCCCCAGCATTTT	CSASPPGQGFDKSNQPQHF
-	TRBJ2-3	TRBV29-1	few	TGCAGCGTTGATAAGGGAGACAGGAAAAGCACAGATACGCAGTATTTT	CSVDKGDRKSTDTQYF
-	TRBJ1-3	TRBV20-1	-	TGCAGTGCTGTTTGGGGATTGGGAAACACCATATATTTT	CSAVWGLGNTIYF
-	TRBJ1-1	TRBV10-3	many	TGTGCCACTAGGAGAACAGACAGGAACACTGAAGCTTTCTTT	CATRRTDRNTEAFF
TRBD1	TRBJ2-5	TRBV24-1	-	TGTGCCACCAGTGATTTCCGGGACAGGGGGCGAGAGACCCAGTACTTC	CATSDFRDRGRETQYF
TRBD1	TRBJ1-1	TRBV5-4	-	TGTGCCAGCAGCTTGGCAGGGGGGTACGACACTGAAGCTTTCTTT	CASSLAGGYDTEAFF
-	TRBJ1-6	TRBV11-2	-	TGTGCCAGCAGCCTAACCGGGACCCAATCCGGGGCCCTCCACTTT	CASSLTGTQSGALHF
-	TRBJ2-3	TRBV24-1	-	TGTGCCACCAGTGGACCCTCCCCAGATACGCAGTATTTT	CATSGPSPDTQYF
TRBD2	TRBJ2-2	TRBV15	many	TGTGCCACCAGCAGAGTCCCTAGCGGGAGGAACACCGGGGAGCTGTTTTTT	CATSRVPSGRNTGELFF
-	TRBJ1-1	TRBV25-1	once	TGTGCCAGCAGTGAATCGGGAACGGTGAACACTGAAGCTTTCTTT	CASSESGTVNTEAFF
TRBD1	TRBJ2-5	TRBV29-1	-	TGCAGCGTTGAAGAAGACAGGGAAGAGACCCAGTACTTC	CSVEEDREETQYF
-	TRBJ2-3	TRBV28	-	TGTGCCAGCAGTCAGTTTAGCGGAGGGGAGGCAGATACGCAGTATTTT	CASSQFSGGEADTQYF
-	TRBJ1-1	TRBV3-1	-	TGTGCCAGCAGCCAAGAGAGAACCAACAGGGCAATCACTGAAGCTTTCTTT	CASSQERTNRAITEAFF
TRBD1	TRBJ2-1	TRBV29-1	few	TGCAGCGTGCGACAGGGGGTGAATGAGCAGTTCTTC	CSVRQGVNEQFF
TRBD2	TRBJ2-3	TRBV20-1	-	TGCAGTGCTAGAGATGCGGGAGGACCCGCAGATACGCAGTATTTT	CSARDAGGPADTQYF